The 9 T cell receptor beta chains below were found in one sample sequenced in a study of shared clonotypes between healthy human individuals. The naive CD8 fraction comprised CD45RO-negative cells positively selected for CCR7 and excluded terminally differentiated effector memory CD45RA+ cells. Some clones are missing from TCRdb's copy, which holds only in-frame ones; the method was immunoSEQ multiplex PCR. The sample shows 1.5 million to 2.5 million clones, about 95% of them seen only once. Sequences were obtained from naive CD8+ T cells sorted from blood. The receptors come from a man aged 18 to 30 in good health.

J is TRBJ2-7 and V is TRBV5-6, with D unclear. Germline-derived CDR1 and CDR2 are SGHDT and YYEEEE. V lost 2 bases and J lost 6, with 9 bases in between. The CDR3 spans 12 residues. The CDR3 sequence: CASSFDGPEQYF. The CDR3 DNA sequence: TGTGCCAGCAGCTTCGACGGGCCCGAGCAGTACTTC.

The chain combines TRBV6-5 with TRBJ2-5; D is unclear. Trimming removed 2 bases from V and 5 bases from J, with 12 bases in between. CDR1 is MNHEY, CDR2 SVGAGI, per germline. The CDR3 has 14 residues. The CDR3 DNA reads as TGTGCCAGCAGTTACGGTGGCAACGCGGAGACCCAGTACTTC. Translation: CASSYGGNAETQYF.

V usage is TRBV27 and J usage is TRBJ2-1; maybe TRBD2 (5 bases). Germline CDR1 and CDR2: MNHEY and SMNVEV (reference sequence). Between the trimmed V and J ends, which lost 5 bases and 2 bases, there was a span of 22 bases. CDR3 length equals 18 residues. CDR3 sequence: CASSPPQLVPGPYNEQFF. CDR3 DNA: TGTGCCAGCAGTCCCCCACAACTAGTCCCCGGCCCCTACAATGAGCAGTTCTTC.

This clone was observed a single time. This chain uses TRBV7-8 with TRBJ2-7, with a weak D call TRBD2 (6 bases). The germline CDR1 and CDR2 sequences are SGHVS and FQNEAQ. Trimming removed 5 bases at V and 6 bases at J, with 11 bases between. There are 12 residues in the CDR3. The CDR3 protein is CASSPTGGEQYF. The CDR3 DNA follows: TGTGCCAGCAGCCCGACCGGGGGCGAGCAGTACTTC.

This clone was detected once. The rearrangement joins TRBV30 to TRBJ2-7; TRBD2 is a possible D gene (6 bases). Germline V CDR1 and CDR2: GTSNPN, SVGIG (reference sequence). This CDR3 is 14 amino acids long. Trimming removed 1 base at V and 4 bases at J, with 14 bases between. CDR3 bases: TGTGCCTGGAGTGGGGCGCTAGCGCCATACGAGCAGTACTTC. It codes for CAWSGALAPYEQYF.

The CDR3, as DNA: TGTGCCAGTAGTATTGAGGGGGTAGATGGCTACACCTTC. Amino acids: CASSIEGVDGYTF. The V call is TRBV19, the J call TRBJ1-2; the D gene is possibly TRBD1 (6 bases). The length of the CDR3 is 13 residues. CDR1 and CDR2 from the germline V gene are LNHDA and SQIVND (reference sequence). V was shortened by 3 bases and J by 6 bases, with 11 bases between the two germline ends.

The chain has TRBV11-2 and TRBJ1-1; D uncertain. The CDR3 loop spans 17 amino acids. Germline CDR1 SGHAT, CDR2 FQNNGV. Deletions cut 0 bases from V and 0 bases from J, with 14 bases between. The CDR3 loop reads CASSLDLDGWLNTEAFF. DNA for the CDR3: TGTGCCAGCAGCTTAGATTTAGATGGTTGGCTGAACACTGAAGCTTTCTTT.

This chain links TRBV28 with TRBJ2-2; 8 positions agree with TRBD1. The CDR3 contains 15 residues. J lost 3 bases, V lost 8 bases, and 8 bases had no gene match. The germline V gene encodes CDR1 MDHEN and CDR2 SYDVKM. CDR3 residues: CASVGTGVYTGELFF. Written as DNA, the CDR3 is TGTGCCAGCGTAGGGACAGGCGTTTACACCGGGGAGCTGTTTTTT. The full variable domain, in which reference TRBV28 and TRBJ2-2 provide the parts outside the CDR3, is DVKVTQSSRYLVKRTGEKVFLECVQDMDHENMFWYRQDPGLGLRLIYFSYDVKMKEKGDIPEGYSVSREKKERFSLILESASTNQTSMYLCASVGTGVYTGELFFGEGSRLTVL.

The rearrangement joins TRBV4-3 to TRBJ2-1; 7 bases fit TRBD1. The length of the CDR3 is 16 residues. CDR1 and CDR2 (germline): LGHNA, YSLEER. V was clipped by 0 bases and J by 4 bases; unmatched bases: 6. DNA for the CDR3: TGCGCCAGCAGCCAAGACGAGAGGGGGCGGTACAATGAGCAGTTCTTC. This sequence encodes CASSQDERGRYNEQFF.